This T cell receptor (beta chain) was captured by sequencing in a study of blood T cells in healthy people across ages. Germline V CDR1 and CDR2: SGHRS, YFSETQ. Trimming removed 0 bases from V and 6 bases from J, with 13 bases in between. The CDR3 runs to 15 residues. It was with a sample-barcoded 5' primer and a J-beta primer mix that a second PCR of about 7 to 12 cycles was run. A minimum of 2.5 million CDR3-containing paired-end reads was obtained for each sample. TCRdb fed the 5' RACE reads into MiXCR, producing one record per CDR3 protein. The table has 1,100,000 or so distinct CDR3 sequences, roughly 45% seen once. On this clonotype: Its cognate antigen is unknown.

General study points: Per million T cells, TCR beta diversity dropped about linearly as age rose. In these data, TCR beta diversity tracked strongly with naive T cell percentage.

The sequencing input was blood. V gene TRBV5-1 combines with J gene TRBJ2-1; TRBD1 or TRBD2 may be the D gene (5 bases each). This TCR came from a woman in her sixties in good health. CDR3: CASSLEGSMVNEQFF. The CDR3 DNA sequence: TGCGCCAGCAGCTTGGAGGGGAGTATGGTCAATGAGCAGTTCTTC.